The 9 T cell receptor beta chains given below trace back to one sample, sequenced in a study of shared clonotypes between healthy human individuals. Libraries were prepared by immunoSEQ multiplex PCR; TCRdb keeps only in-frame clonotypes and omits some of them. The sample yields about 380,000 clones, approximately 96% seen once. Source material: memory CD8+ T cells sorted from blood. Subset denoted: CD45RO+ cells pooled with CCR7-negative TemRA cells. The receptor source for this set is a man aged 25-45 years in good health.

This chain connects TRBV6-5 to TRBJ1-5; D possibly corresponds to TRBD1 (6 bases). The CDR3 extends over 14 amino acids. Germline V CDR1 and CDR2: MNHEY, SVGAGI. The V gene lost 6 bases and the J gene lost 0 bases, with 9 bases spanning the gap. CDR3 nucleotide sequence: TGTGCCAGCAGAAGACAGGATAGCAATCAGCCCCAGCATTTT. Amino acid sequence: CASRRQDSNQPQHF.

The CDR3 coding sequence is TGTGCCAGCAGCCCGAGCCAGGGAGACACCGGGGAGCTGTTTTTT. Translation gives CASSPSQGDTGELFF. The gene calls are TRBV7-9 and TRBJ2-2; either TRBD1 or TRBD2 may supply D (5 bases each). V lost 5 bases to trimming and J lost 3 bases, with 13 bases between them. The germline CDR1 and CDR2 sequences are SEHNR and FQNEAQ (reference sequence). The CDR3 consists of 15 residues.

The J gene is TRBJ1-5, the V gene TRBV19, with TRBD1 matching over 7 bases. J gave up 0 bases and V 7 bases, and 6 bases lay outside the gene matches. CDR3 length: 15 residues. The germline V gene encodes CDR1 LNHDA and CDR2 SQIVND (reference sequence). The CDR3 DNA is TGTGCCAGTAACTTGGGACAGTATAGCAATCAGCCCCAGCATTTT. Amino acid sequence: CASNLGQYSNQPQHF.

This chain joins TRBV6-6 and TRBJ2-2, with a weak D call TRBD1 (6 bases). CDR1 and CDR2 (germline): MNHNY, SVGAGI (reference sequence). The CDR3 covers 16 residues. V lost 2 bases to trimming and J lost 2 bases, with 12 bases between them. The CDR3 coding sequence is TGTGCCAGCAGTTACCCCCGGACAGCCAACACCGGGGAGCTGTTTTTT. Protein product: CASSYPRTANTGELFF.

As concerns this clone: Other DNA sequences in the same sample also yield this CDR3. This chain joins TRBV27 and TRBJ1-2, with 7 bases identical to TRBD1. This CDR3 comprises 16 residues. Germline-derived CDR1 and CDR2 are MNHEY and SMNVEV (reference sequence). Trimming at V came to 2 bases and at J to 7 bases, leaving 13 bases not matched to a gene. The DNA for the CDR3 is TGTGCCAGCAGTTTAGAGGCGCGGCAGGGGGTGGGTGGCTACACCTTC. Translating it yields CASSLEARQGVGGYTF.

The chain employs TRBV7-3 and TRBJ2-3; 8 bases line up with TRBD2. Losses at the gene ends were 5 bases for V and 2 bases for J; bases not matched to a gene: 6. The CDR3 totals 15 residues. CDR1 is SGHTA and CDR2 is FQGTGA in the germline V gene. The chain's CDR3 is CASSRTSGFTDTQYF. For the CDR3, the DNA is TGTGCCAGCAGCCGAACTAGCGGCTTCACAGATACGCAGTATTTT.

This CDR3 reads CAWSGRGEQYF. CDR3 sequence (DNA): TGTGCCTGGAGTGGCCGCGGCGAGCAGTACTTC. The chain couples TRBV30 to TRBJ2-7, with D hard to call. The length of the CDR3 is 11 residues. Germline lookup yields CDR1 GTSNPN and CDR2 SVGIG (reference sequence). Trimming left V 1 base short and J 6 bases short, with 7 bases between.

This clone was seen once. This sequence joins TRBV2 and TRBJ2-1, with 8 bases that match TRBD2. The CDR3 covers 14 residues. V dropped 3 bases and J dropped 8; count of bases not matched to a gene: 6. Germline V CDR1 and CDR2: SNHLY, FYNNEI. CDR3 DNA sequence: TGTGCCAGCAGTGACCCAGCGGGAGACGATGAGCAGTTCTTC. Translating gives CASSDPAGDDEQFF.

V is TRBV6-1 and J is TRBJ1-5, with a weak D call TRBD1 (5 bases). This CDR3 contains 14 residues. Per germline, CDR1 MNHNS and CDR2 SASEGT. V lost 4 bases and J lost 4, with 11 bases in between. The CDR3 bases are TGTGCCAGCAGTGGGGGGGTGAATAATCAGCCCCAGCATTTT. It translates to CASSGGVNNQPQHF.